This TCR beta chain was sequenced for a study of blood T cell repertoires in COVID-19. For the study at large: COVID-19 samples, acute and convalescent, were from the United States, Italy and Spain. T cells, B-cell-depleted T cells, or PBMCs provided the cDNA or gDNA that served as material.

In the original workflow: Nucleated cell number was recorded as an estimate derived from reference gene primer amplification. The repertoire was sequenced with immunoSEQ multiplex PCR; TCRdb's copy has only in-frame clones and lacks some. That table furnishes V, J and clone size, whereas the DNA furnished D and trimming. The repertoire consists of hundreds of thousands of clones, with about nine tenths occurring once and the leading ten covering about 1.6%. There are 16 residues in the CDR3. V shed 3 bases, J shed 8 bases, and the junction held 15 bases outside the gene matches. Germline CDR1 and CDR2: MDHEN and SYDVKM.

This TCR came from an older woman who had recovered from COVID-19. Source material: peripheral blood. The chain links TRBV28 to TRBJ2-7; TRBD2 aligns across 8 bases. CDR3 bases: TGTGCCAGCAGTTTCGGGGTGGCGGCGGGGGGTTCGAAGCAGTACTTC. It yields the protein CASSFGVAAGGSKQYF. Using reference TRBV28 and TRBJ2-7 for the parts outside the CDR3, the full variable domain is DVKVTQSSRYLVKRTGEKVFLECVQDMDHENMFWYRQDPGLGLRLIYFSYDVKMKEKGDIPEGYSVSREKKERFSLILESASTNQTSMYLCASSFGVAAGGSKQYFGPGTRLTVT.